A single sample gave rise to the 3 T cell receptor beta chains below, sequenced in a study of blood T cells in healthy people across ages. A second PCR, run for roughly 7 to 12 cycles, used a sample-barcoded 5' primer plus a J-beta primer mix. MiXCR was run by TCRdb on the 5' RACE reads, yielding one entry per CDR3 protein. This repertoire shows some 1.4 million distinct CDR3 sequences, about 40% found once; its top ten account for roughly 7.9%. Input material: blood. These receptor sequences come from a woman aged 18-29 years in good health.

The V gene is TRBV20-1, the J gene TRBJ2-1; D is unclear. Germline V gene lookup returns CDR1 DFQATT and CDR2 SNEGSKA (reference sequence). CDR3 length: 12 residues. V was trimmed by 7 bases and J by 5 bases, leaving 12 bases between them. CDR3 amino acids: CSGIHTNNEQFF. The DNA of the CDR3 is TGCAGTGGAATCCATACCAACAATGAGCAGTTCTTC.

The rearrangement joins TRBV7-8 to TRBJ2-5, with a possible D match to TRBD1 (6 bases). V shed 5 bases and J shed 9 bases, with 19 bases lying between them. This CDR3 comprises 14 residues. Germline V CDR1 and CDR2: SGHVS, FQNEAQ. CDR3 sequence reads: CASSPVGAGFSQYF. Here the CDR3 DNA reads TGTGCCAGCAGCCCCGTGGGGGCAGGTTTTTCCCAGTACTTC.

CDR3 DNA: TGCAGTGCTAGCGTTGCTCGCGGGACACACACCGGGGAGCTGTTTTTT. Protein product: CSASVARGTHTGELFF. V and J are TRBV20-1 and TRBJ2-2; perhaps D is TRBD1 or TRBD2 (6 bases each). The CDR3 is 16 residues long. Trimming took 3 bases from V and 3 from J, leaving 17 bases between them. Per the germline V gene, CDR1 is DFQATT and CDR2 is SNEGSKA (reference sequence).